Below are 16 T cell receptor beta chains sequenced from a single sample in a study of blood T cell repertoires in COVID-19. Data came from immunoSEQ multiplex PCR; TCRdb stores just in-frame clones and leaves some out. Of about 200,000 clones listed, roughly four fifths are singletons. The material sequenced was PBMCs or T cells enriched from blood (not recorded which). The receptor source for this set is a man in his forties who had recovered from COVID-19.

The CDR3 DNA is TGCGCCAGCAGCTCGACAGGGACCTACTATGGCTACACCTTC. Translated, it gives CASSSTGTYYGYTF. The rearrangement joins TRBV5-1 to TRBJ1-2; 7 nucleotides align to TRBD1. Germline lookup yields CDR1 SGHRS and CDR2 YFSETQ. CDR3 length: 14 residues. The ends lost 3 bases at V and 3 bases at J; junction bases unmatched: 5.

This clone was seen a few times. The chain employs TRBV7-2 and TRBJ1-4; D is ambiguous. V lost 3 bases and J lost 3, with 14 bases in between. Germline V gives CDR1 SGHTA, CDR2 FQGNSA. The CDR3 extends over 16 amino acids. For the CDR3, the DNA is TGTGCCAGCAGCTTTGTCACTGGGCCCGCTAATGAAAAACTGTTTTTT. This sequence encodes CASSFVTGPANEKLFF.

On this clone: In the same sample, other DNA sequences code for this CDR3. CDR3 sequence reads: CASTPGQGYEKLFF. CDR3 coding DNA: TGTGCCAGCACCCCGGGACAGGGATATGAAAAACTGTTTTTT. The J gene is TRBJ1-4, the V gene TRBV28; TRBD1 matches 9 bases. The CDR3 runs 14 residues. In germline, CDR1 is MDHEN, CDR2 SYDVKM. The junction had 6 bases not matched to a gene; V was cut back by 7 bases and J by 6 bases. Full variable domain (rest looked up from reference TRBV28 and TRBJ1-4): DVKVTQSSRYLVKRTGEKVFLECVQDMDHENMFWYRQDPGLGLRLIYFSYDVKMKEKGDIPEGYSVSREKKERFSLILESASTNQTSMYLCASTPGQGYEKLFFGSGTQLSVL.

V is TRBV18 and J is TRBJ2-2; D gene unclear. Looked up from germline, CDR1 is KGHSH and CDR2 is LQKENI. The CDR3 loop spans 15 amino acids. The germline V and J ends were trimmed by 3 bases and 6 bases, with 14 bases remaining between them. CDR3 sequence: CASSPGNIGAGELFF. In DNA, the CDR3 is TGTGCCAGCTCACCTGGTAACATCGGAGCCGGGGAGCTGTTTTTT.

This chain uses TRBV27 with TRBJ1-6, with D perhaps TRBD1 (6 bases). Germline loops: CDR1 MNHEY, CDR2 SMNVEV (reference sequence). The germline V and J ends were trimmed by 4 bases and 0 bases, with 10 bases remaining between them. The CDR3 has 16 amino acids. This CDR3 is CASSYGRGSYNSPLHF. The CDR3 DNA reads TGTGCCAGCAGTTATGGCAGGGGCTCCTATAATTCACCCCTCCACTTT.

This chain links TRBV5-8 with TRBJ1-5; 8 bases match TRBD1. CDR3 size: 13 residues. Germline CDR1 is SGHTS and CDR2 is YDEGEE. Unmatched junction bases numbered 4, after V lost 5 bases and J lost 6 bases. The DNA for the CDR3 is TGTGCCAGCAGTTCAGACAGGGGTCAGCCCCAGCATTTT. Protein sequence: CASSSDRGQPQHF.

The chain employs TRBV4-1 and TRBJ2-3; 11 bases are a match to TRBD2. Germline V gene data show CDR1 as MGHRA and CDR2 as YSYEKL. V shed 6 bases and J 1 base; nucleotides not matched to a gene: 3. CDR3 size: 15 residues. CDR3 in DNA: TGCGCCAGCAGACTAGCGGGGGTTGGCACAGATACGCAGTATTTT. It encodes CASRLAGVGTDTQYF.

This clone was seen only once. The V and J genes are TRBV4-1 and TRBJ2-7; D gene uncertain. CDR1 and CDR2 (germline): MGHRA, YSYEKL. The CDR3 is 12 amino acids. Trimming removed 0 bases from V and 6 bases from J, with 6 bases in between. The CDR3 here is CASSQEGFEQYF. CDR3 DNA sequence: TGCGCCAGCAGCCAAGAGGGCTTCGAGCAGTACTTC.

The chain joins TRBV28 to TRBJ1-2; no reliable D call. The CDR3 has 16 amino acids. Per germline, CDR1 MDHEN and CDR2 SYDVKM. The V end lost 3 bases, the J end lost 6 bases, and 20 bases lay between the germline ends. The CDR3 spells CASSFSGQVVKDGYTF. In DNA, the CDR3 is TGTGCCAGCAGTTTCAGTGGGCAGGTGGTGAAGGATGGCTACACCTTC.

The rearrangement joins TRBV7-2 to TRBJ1-5; 9 nucleotides agree with TRBD1. Germline V gene data show CDR1 as SGHTA and CDR2 as FQGNSA. Unmatched junction bases numbered 17, after V lost 5 bases and J lost 9 bases. The CDR3 loop spans 17 amino acids. The CDR3 region is CASSPGRSDRGISPQHF. CDR3 DNA sequence: TGTGCCAGCAGCCCCGGAAGATCGGACAGGGGAATATCGCCCCAGCATTTT. Filled out from reference TRBV7-2 and TRBJ1-5, the complete variable domain reads GAGVSQSPSNKVTEKGKDVELRCDPISGHTALYWYRQSLGQGLEFLIYFQGNSAPDKSGLPSDRFSAERTGGSVSTLTIQRTQQEDSAVYLCASSPGRSDRGISPQHFGDGTRLSIL.

The gene calls are TRBV9 and TRBJ2-7; TRBD1 matches 8 bases. J gave up 5 bases and V 0 bases, and 7 bases lay outside the gene matches. The CDR3 extends over 15 amino acids. The germline V gene has CDR1 SGDLS and CDR2 YYNGEE. Here the CDR3 reads CASSVGQGAYNEQYF. The CDR3 DNA sequence: TGTGCCAGCAGCGTAGGTCAGGGGGCGTACAACGAGCAGTACTTC.

J is TRBJ1-6 and V is TRBV19, with D possibly matching TRBD1 (6 bases). CDR1 is LNHDA and CDR2 is SQIVND in the germline V gene (reference sequence). The CDR3 runs to 16 residues. V was pared by 3 bases and J by 7 bases, with 16 bases between. This chain's CDR3 is CASSMGQAYPNSPLHF. DNA of the CDR3: TGTGCCAGTAGTATGGGACAAGCCTATCCCAATTCACCCCTCCACTTT.

The CDR3 nucleotides are TGTGCCAGCTTCAAGGGGGAAGGGGAAGCTTTCTTT. Amino acids: CASFKGEGEAFF. The gene calls are TRBV3-1 (or the pseudogene TRBV3-2) and TRBJ1-1; perhaps TRBD1 as D (6 bases). Germline V gene sequence: CDR1 LGHDT, CDR2 YNNKEL (reference sequence). The CDR3 sequence is 12 residues long. V lost 8 bases and J lost 8, with 15 bases in between.

This chain connects TRBV9 to TRBJ2-7, with TRBD1 identical over 8 bases. The CDR3 runs to 15 residues. Trimming removed 4 bases from V and 6 bases from J; junction bases left unmatched: 12. The germline CDR1 and CDR2 sequences are SGDLS and YYNGEE. The CDR3 loop is CASSPDGQGMGEQYF. As DNA, the CDR3 is TGTGCCAGCAGCCCCGACGGACAGGGAATGGGCGAGCAGTACTTC.

Comment on this clone: Other DNA sequences in this specimen translate into the identical CDR3. CDR3 nucleotides: TGCGCCAGCAGCTTGGGGACGGGAAACTATGGCTACACCTTC. Its protein product is CASSLGTGNYGYTF. V usage is TRBV5-1 and J usage is TRBJ1-2; no clear D gene. The germline V gene encodes CDR1 SGHRS and CDR2 YFSETQ. V was shortened by 0 bases and J by 2 bases, with 8 bases between the two germline ends. The length of the CDR3 is 14 residues.

The chain combines TRBV6-6 with TRBJ1-6; tentative D call: TRBD1 (6 bases). CDR1 is MNHNY, CDR2 SVGAGI, per germline (reference sequence). The length of the CDR3 is 15 residues. V was clipped by 2 bases and J by 5 bases, with 10 bases between them. The CDR3 reads CASSYPNRDNSPLHF. CDR3 coding DNA: TGTGCCAGCAGTTACCCTAACAGGGATAATTCACCCCTCCACTTT.